One and the same sample provided the 16 T cell receptor beta chains below, sequenced in a study of T cell responses to AZD1222 COVID-19 vaccine. Clones were sequenced by immunoSEQ multiplex PCR, and TCRdb holds only the in-frame ones, with some missing. Found here are about 120,000 clones, 92% of them singletons; the top ten hold approximately 1.5%. The specimen was peripheral blood, collected on day 0 of AZD1222 vaccination. The source of these receptors is an adult in good health.

V is TRBV7-2 and J is TRBJ2-7; D may be TRBD1 (6 bases). Trimming stripped 4 bases from V and 1 base from J, with 14 bases between. The germline V gene encodes CDR1 SGHTA and CDR2 FQGNSA. This CDR3 region has 15 residues. As DNA, the CDR3 is TGTGCCAGCAGCTGGGGACATACATCATCCTACGAGCAGTACTTC. It encodes CASSWGHTSSYEQYF.

For the CDR3, the DNA is TGCAGTGCTCGCGGAAACTATGAGCAGTTCTTC. Protein sequence: CSARGNYEQFF. The rearrangement joins TRBV20-1 to TRBJ2-1; D gene unclear. Germline V gene data show CDR1 as DFQATT and CDR2 as SNEGSKA (reference sequence). V lost 5 bases to trimming and J lost 8 bases, with 10 bases between them. This CDR3 contains 11 residues.

As concerns this clone: At one boundary the junction diverges from the germline segment, which might be a read error. The chain recombines TRBV19 with TRBJ1-2, with 7 bases fitting TRBD1. CDR3 size: 15 residues. The germline CDR1 and CDR2 sequences are LNHDA and SQIVND (reference sequence). The CDR3 loop is CASSIAAQGRGRRSF. The DNA of the CDR3 is TGTGCCAGTAGTATAGCGGCACAAGGCAGGGGGAGGCGTTCGTTC.

The V and J genes are TRBV5-1 and TRBJ1-5; no definite D call. The CDR3 covers 14 residues. V gave up 0 bases and J gave up 0 bases, with 4 bases separating them. The germline V gene encodes CDR1 SGHRS and CDR2 YFSETQ. The CDR3 reads CASSLGGSNQPQHF. The CDR3 DNA reads as TGCGCCAGCAGCTTGGGGGGTAGCAATCAGCCCCAGCATTTT. Combining the CDR3 with reference TRBV5-1 and TRBJ1-5 gives the whole variable domain KAGVTQTPRYLIKTRGQQVTLSCSPISGHRSVSWYQQTPGQGLQFLFEYFSETQRNKGNFPGRFSGRQFSNSRSEMNVSTLELGDSALYLCASSLGGSNQPQHFGDGTRLSIL.

This rearrangement joins TRBV3-1 (or the pseudogene TRBV3-2) to TRBJ2-3; D is undetermined. This CDR3 has 16 amino acids. Per germline, CDR1 LGHDT and CDR2 YNNKEL (reference sequence). Trimming removed 0 bases from V and 0 bases from J, with 10 bases in between. CDR3: CASSQDPAFSTDTQYF. The DNA for the CDR3 is TGTGCCAGCAGCCAAGATCCAGCGTTTAGCACAGATACGCAGTATTTT.

The chain links TRBV10-3 to TRBJ1-6; a weak D match, TRBD1 (5 bases). The CDR3 contains 15 residues. Germline V gene lookup returns CDR1 ENHRY and CDR2 SYGVKD. V dropped 4 bases and J dropped 5 bases, with 12 bases sitting between them. The CDR3 DNA follows: TGTGCCATCAGTGGGGGGGTCCCAGATAATTCACCCCTCCACTTT. It translates to CAISGGVPDNSPLHF.

Only one count was recorded for this clone. The rearrangement uses TRBV6-5 and TRBJ1-1; weak D call: TRBD1 (6 bases). The CDR3 contains 15 residues. Germline loops: CDR1 MNHEY, CDR2 SVGAGI. Between the trimmed V and J ends, which lost 5 bases and 0 bases, there was a span of 13 bases. The CDR3, as DNA: TGTGCCAGCAGTCGGGGGGCGACGGTGAACACTGAAGCTTTCTTT. Translating gives CASSRGATVNTEAFF.

This chain connects TRBV11-2 to TRBJ1-3; possible D gene TRBD1, 5 bases. V lost 0 bases to trimming and J lost 4 bases, with 10 bases between them. This CDR3 spans 15 amino acids. The V gene's germline CDR1 is SGHAT and CDR2 FQNNGV. The CDR3 DNA reads as TGTGCCAGCAGCTTAGATTCAGGGTACGGAAACACCATATATTTT. It specifies CASSLDSGYGNTIYF.

The chain joins TRBV7-9 to TRBJ2-7; D possibly corresponds to TRBD1 (5 bases). The CDR3 spans 16 residues. V dropped 5 bases and J dropped 4 bases, with 21 bases sitting between them. Germline assignment: CDR1 SEHNR and CDR2 FQNEAQ (reference sequence). The CDR3 reads CASSPPVPGRWYEQYF. CDR3 in DNA: TGTGCCAGCAGCCCCCCAGTGCCAGGGCGCTGGTACGAGCAGTACTTC.

CDR3 nucleotides: TGTGCCATAAGGGAGGTTCATGAAAAACTGTTTTTT. This codes for CAIREVHEKLFF. This rearrangement joins TRBV7-9 to TRBJ1-4; D not resolved. Per germline, CDR1 SEHNR and CDR2 FQNEAQ (reference sequence). Trimming took 10 bases from V and 6 from J, leaving 12 bases between them. The CDR3 length is 12 residues. The full variable domain, rest sourced from reference TRBV7-9 and TRBJ1-4, is DTGVSQNPRHKITKRGQNVTFRCDPISEHNRLYWYRQTLGQGPEFLTYFQNEAQLEKSRLLSDRFSAERPKGSFSTLEIQRTEQGDSAMYLCAIREVHEKLFFGSGTQLSVL.

The chain carries TRBV4-3 and TRBJ1-6, with D maybe TRBD1 (5 bases). The germline V and J ends were trimmed by 4 bases and 7 bases, with 17 bases remaining between them. CDR3 length: 16 residues. Germline loops: CDR1 LGHNA, CDR2 YSLEER. The chain's CDR3 is CASSLYGTPDNSPLHF. The CDR3 region has the DNA TGCGCCAGCAGCCTTTACGGGACCCCGGACAATTCACCCCTCCACTTT.

This chain connects TRBV7-8 to TRBJ1-2, with 10 bases matching TRBD1. The CDR3 spans 14 residues. The V gene's germline CDR1 is SGHVS and CDR2 FQNEAQ. Trimming removed 4 bases from V and 4 bases from J; junction bases left unmatched: 3. The chain's CDR3 is CASSWDRGGYGYTF. The CDR3 DNA is TGTGCCAGCAGCTGGGACAGGGGAGGCTATGGCTACACCTTC. The full variable domain, in which reference TRBV7-8 and TRBJ1-2 provide the parts outside the CDR3, is GAGVSQSPRYKVAKRGQDVALRCDPISGHVSLFWYQQALGQGPEFLTYFQNEAQLDKSGLPSDRFFAERPEGSVSTLKIQRTQQEDSAVYLCASSWDRGGYGYTFGSGTRLTVV.

This clone was picked up a small number of times. V gene TRBV5-1 combines with J gene TRBJ1-2; no clear D. Germline CDR1 and CDR2: SGHRS and YFSETQ. Trimming cost V 5 bases and J 4 bases, with 21 bases left between them. The CDR3 spans 16 residues. In nucleotides, the CDR3 is TGCGCCAGCAGGGGAGCATTATCCCTCTCCACCTATGGCTACACCTTC. Amino acids: CASRGALSLSTYGYTF.

This chain links TRBV6-2 or TRBV6-3 with TRBJ1-1; 9 bases are a match to TRBD1. The V segment lost 4 bases and the J segment 5 bases; nucleotides outside the gene matches: 8. The CDR3 covers 15 residues. CDR1 is MNHEY and CDR2 is SVGEGT in the germline V gene. CDR3 nucleotide sequence: TGTGCCAGCAGTTCCCCGGGACAGGGTAAAACTGAAGCTTTCTTT. Amino acids: CASSSPGQGKTEAFF.

The chain combines TRBV7-9 with TRBJ1-3, with 7 bases aligning to TRBD1. After removal of 9 bases from V and 2 bases from J, the junction contained 1 base not matched to a gene. Germline assignment: CDR1 SEHNR and CDR2 FQNEAQ (reference sequence). This CDR3 spans 12 amino acids. The CDR3 reads CARGGTGNTIYF. The DNA for the CDR3 is TGTGCCAGAGGGGGCACTGGAAACACCATATATTTT.

The chain is built from TRBV18 and TRBJ1-6, with D perhaps matching TRBD1 (6 bases). The V end was cut by 3 bases, the J end by 9 bases, with 21 bases between. CDR1 is KGHSH, CDR2 LQKENI, per germline. The CDR3 runs 17 residues. As DNA, the CDR3 is TGTGCCAGCTCACCGACAGTTTCGGGGGGCTCTGCTTCACCCCTCCACTTT. Translating gives CASSPTVSGGSASPLHF.